This passage covers 19 T cell receptor beta chains from one sample sequenced in a study of immune evolution from preneoplasia to lung adenocarcinoma. Data came from immunoSEQ multiplex PCR; TCRdb stores just in-frame clones and leaves some out. The table includes 14,000 or so clones, 85% detected once. The sequencing sample was made of FFPE lung adenocarcinoma in situ tissue. Receptor source: a donor older than 65 with lung adenocarcinoma.

This chain joins TRBV6-5 and TRBJ1-2; D call uncertain. The CDR3 spans 11 residues. Per germline, CDR1 MNHEY and CDR2 SVGAGI. Trimming left V 6 bases short and J 8 bases short, with 10 bases between. This chain's CDR3 is CASRKLEGYTF. The CDR3 bases are TGTGCCAGCAGGAAATTGGAAGGCTACACCTTC.

The chain has TRBV6-1 and TRBJ1-5; 10 bases are shared with TRBD1. Looked up from germline, CDR1 is MNHNS and CDR2 is SASEGT. The V segment lost 2 bases and the J segment 5 bases; nucleotides outside the gene matches: 9. This CDR3 spans 17 amino acids. This chain's CDR3 is CASSERSAGTGDQPQHF. DNA of the CDR3: TGTGCCAGCAGTGAAAGGTCGGCGGGGACAGGGGATCAGCCCCAGCATTTT.

The chain has TRBV28 and TRBJ1-2; D call uncertain. The CDR3 sequence is 15 residues long. V lost 1 base and J lost 0, with 9 bases in between. Germline values: CDR1 MDHEN, CDR2 SYDVKM. Here the CDR3 reads CASSLSTLPNYGYTF. The CDR3 DNA reads as TGTGCCAGCAGTTTATCGACATTGCCTAACTATGGCTACACCTTC.

The rearrangement joins TRBV7-8 to TRBJ2-7; the match to TRBD2 covers 9 bases. CDR1 is SGHVS, CDR2 FQNEAQ, per germline. V dropped 5 bases and J dropped 7; count of bases not matched to a gene: 15. This CDR3 contains 16 residues. The chain's CDR3 is CASSPLAVAGVGEQYF. CDR3 DNA: TGTGCCAGCAGCCCCCTCGCAGTAGCGGGAGTAGGGGAGCAGTACTTC.

The gene calls are TRBV29-1 and TRBJ2-3; D gene ambiguous. Germline CDR1 and CDR2: SQVTM and ANQGSEA. This CDR3 region has 12 residues. V lost 1 base and J lost 2, with 4 bases in between. The CDR3 bases are TGCAGCGTTGAAGGGGACACAGATACGCAGTATTTT. It translates to CSVEGDTDTQYF.

The chain is built from TRBV4-2 and TRBJ1-5; possibly TRBD1 for D (5 bases). The germline V gene has CDR1 LGHNA and CDR2 YNFKEQ. The CDR3 is made up of 14 amino acids. The V gene lost 1 base and the J gene lost 7 bases, with 11 bases spanning the gap. The CDR3 DNA follows: TGTGCCAGCAGCCAAGTTGGCAGGGACCAGCCCCAGCATTTT. Protein sequence: CASSQVGRDQPQHF.

The rearrangement links TRBV9 to TRBJ2-7; 8 bases match TRBD1. CDR3 length equals 16 residues. Trimming removed 3 bases from V and 1 base from J; junction bases left unmatched: 9. Germline V gives CDR1 SGDLS, CDR2 YYNGEE. CDR3 in DNA: TGTGCCAGCAGCGCCTCAGGACAGGGTGGGTCCTACGAGCAGTACTTC. This codes for CASSASGQGGSYEQYF.

This chain connects TRBV10-1 to TRBJ2-2, with 9 bases identical to TRBD2. J was trimmed by 1 base and V by 3 bases; bases with no gene match: 6. Looked up from germline, CDR1 is WNHNN and CDR2 is SYGVQD (reference sequence). The CDR3 runs to 17 residues. In nucleotides, the CDR3 is TGCGCCAGCAGTGATGACGGCGGGAGGGGGAACACCGGGGAGCTGTTTTTT. Residues: CASSDDGGRGNTGELFF.

This chain uses TRBV27 with TRBJ1-1; unclear D gene. This CDR3 has 15 amino acids. Germline-derived CDR1 and CDR2 are MNHEY and SMNVEV (reference sequence). The ends were cut back, 7 bases at V and 0 bases at J, with 15 bases in the middle. As DNA, the CDR3 is TGTGCCAGCACCCGGGCCGGTGGATTGAACACTGAAGCTTTCTTT. It encodes CASTRAGGLNTEAFF.

This chain links TRBV5-1 with TRBJ1-2; D remains ambiguous. Germline CDR1 reads SGHRS; CDR2 reads YFSETQ. The length of the CDR3 is 12 residues. V was trimmed by 3 bases and J by 8 bases, leaving 11 bases between them. CDR3 in amino acids: CASSYGLAGYTF. As DNA, the CDR3 is TGCGCCAGCAGCTACGGGCTGGCCGGCTACACCTTC.

The genes are TRBV20-1 and TRBJ2-7; D might be TRBD1 (5 bases). With 3 bases removed from V and 5 bases from J, the gap between germline ends came to 8 bases. From germline, CDR1 is DFQATT and CDR2 SNEGSKA (reference sequence). The CDR3 consists of 11 residues. DNA of the CDR3: TGCAGTGCTAGCCAGGGCGACGAGCAGTACTTC. Amino acid sequence: CSASQGDEQYF.

The chain couples TRBV7-8 to TRBJ2-1; D unresolved. Looked up from germline, CDR1 is SGHVS and CDR2 is FQNEAQ. Trimming shortened V by 1 base and J by 6 bases, and 10 bases separated the two germline ends. This CDR3 has 14 amino acids. The CDR3 sequence is CASSLVGQANEQFF. Written as DNA, the CDR3 is TGTGCCAGCAGCTTAGTGGGTCAGGCCAATGAGCAGTTCTTC.

This clone was seen a few times. This rearrangement joins TRBV4-2 to TRBJ2-5; maybe TRBD2 (5 bases). Germline CDR1 and CDR2: LGHNA and YNFKEQ. V shed 0 bases and J shed 5 bases, with 10 bases lying between them. CDR3 length: 14 amino acids. The CDR3 here is CASSQDIGGETQYF. The DNA of the CDR3 is TGTGCCAGCAGCCAAGATATAGGCGGGGAGACCCAGTACTTC.

The CDR3 spells CASSEVAGTREQFF. DNA of the CDR3: TGTGCCAGCAGTGAGGTAGCGGGGACCCGGGAGCAGTTCTTC. The chain combines TRBV6-4 with TRBJ2-1; TRBD2 matches at 8 bases. V trimming: 3 bases; J trimming: 10 bases; junction bases outside the gene matches: 8. Germline V gives CDR1 MRHNA, CDR2 SNTAGT. This CDR3 contains 14 residues.

The chain joins TRBV9 to TRBJ1-1, with unresolved D. Trimming cost V 4 bases and J 4 bases, with 14 bases left between them. CDR1 is SGDLS, CDR2 YYNGEE, per germline. The CDR3 runs 14 residues. CDR3 DNA sequence: TGTGCCAGCAGCCTTGCGGCTCTAGGCACTGAAGCTTTCTTT. This translates into CASSLAALGTEAFF.

The genes are TRBV11-3 and TRBJ2-1; 7 bases map to TRBD2. With V trimmed by 5 bases and J by 7 bases, 2 bases remained unmatched. From germline, CDR1 is SGHNT and CDR2 YENEEA. CDR3 length: 12 residues. CDR3 bases: TGTGCCAGCAGCCTTAGCGGGAATGAGCAGTTCTTC. It yields the protein CASSLSGNEQFF.

The rearrangement links TRBV28 to TRBJ2-7; D unclear. This CDR3 has 15 amino acids. Germline loops: CDR1 MDHEN, CDR2 SYDVKM. V lost 1 base and J 0 bases, leaving 10 bases between the germline ends. The CDR3 region has the DNA TGTGCCAGCAGTTTATTGGTACCGAGCTCCTACGAGCAGTACTTC. Translating gives CASSLLVPSSYEQYF. Complete variable domain (other parts from reference TRBV28 and TRBJ2-7): DVKVTQSSRYLVKRTGEKVFLECVQDMDHENMFWYRQDPGLGLRLIYFSYDVKMKEKGDIPEGYSVSREKKERFSLILESASTNQTSMYLCASSLLVPSSYEQYFGPGTRLTVT.

This clone has more than one count but fewer than ten. This sequence joins TRBV15 and TRBJ1-3, with TRBD1 as a possible D gene (5 bases). Germline V gene data show CDR1 as LNHNV and CDR2 as YYDKDF (reference sequence). The CDR3 extends over 12 amino acids. V lost 8 bases and J lost 4, with 9 bases in between. The CDR3 DNA is TGTGCCACCGGGGCTGGCGGAAACACCATATATTTT. Translating gives CATGAGGNTIYF.

The gene calls are TRBV7-6 and TRBJ2-7; 9 bases are a match to TRBD2. Germline assignment: CDR1 SGHVS and CDR2 FNYEAQ. The V segment lost 5 bases and the J segment 2 bases; nucleotides outside the gene matches: 4. The CDR3 is 14 residues long. The CDR3 DNA is TGTGCCAGCAGCAAGACTAGCGGAACCTACGAGCAGTACTTC. Protein: CASSKTSGTYEQYF.